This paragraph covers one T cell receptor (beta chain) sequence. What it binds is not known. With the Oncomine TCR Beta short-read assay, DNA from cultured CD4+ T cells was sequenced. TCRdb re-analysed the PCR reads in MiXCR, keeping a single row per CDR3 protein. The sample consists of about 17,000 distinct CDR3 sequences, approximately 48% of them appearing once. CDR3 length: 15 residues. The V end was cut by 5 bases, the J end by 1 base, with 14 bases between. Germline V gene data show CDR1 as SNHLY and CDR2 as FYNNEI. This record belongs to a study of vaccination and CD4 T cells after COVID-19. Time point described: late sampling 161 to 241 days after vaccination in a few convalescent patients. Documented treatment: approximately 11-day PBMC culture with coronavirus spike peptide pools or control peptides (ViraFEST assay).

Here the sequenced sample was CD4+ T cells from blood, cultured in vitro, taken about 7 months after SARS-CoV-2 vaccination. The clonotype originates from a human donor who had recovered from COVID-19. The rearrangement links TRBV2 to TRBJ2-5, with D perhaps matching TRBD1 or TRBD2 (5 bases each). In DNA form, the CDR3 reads TGTGCCAGCAGTTCGAGCATGGGGGTCCAAGAGACCCAGTACTTC. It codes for CASSSSMGVQETQYF.